Described below is a single T cell receptor (beta chain) sequence and its context. This receptor's antigen is unknown. No base-level quality is on record; no much larger clone is a single base apart. The CDR3, from cysteine to phenylalanine, totals 14 residues. The kept DNA is CDR3 alone, 42 bases in frame from the first base. The trim is 5 bases for V and 10 bases for J, with a gap of 15 bases between the germline ends. CDR1 and CDR2 are read off the germline V gene as MGHDK and SYGVNS. This specimen comes from a study of T cell responses to AZD1222 COVID-19 vaccine (dated by TCRdb to 2020 to 2023). In terms of the full investigation: TCR sequencing was performed for more than 230 trial participants, of whom 200 to 220 were given two doses of AZD1222 and 26 were given two doses of MenACWY control vaccine. Trial participants were enrolled by age into 18-55, 56-69 and 70-plus year subgroups, with around 150, 28 and 57 TCR-sequenced participants respectively.

The CDR3 regions of human TCRbeta chains were analyzed by immunosequencing. In the source study's methods: Repertoire TCRs were checked for matches against a reference library of SARS-CoV-2-specific TCRs that had been generated using the MIRA antigen-specificity platform. Breadth was defined as the fraction of unique TCRs that were SARS-CoV-2-associated, and depth was defined as the fraction of total T cells that were SARS-CoV-2-associated. Using the MIRA data, each spike-specific TCR was assigned both to the spike region to which the TCR was reactive and to a CD4 or CD8 class. Log10-transformed breadth and depth values were compared by one-way ANOVA with Sidak's multiple comparisons tests. In its TCRdb copy, this immuneACCESS table keeps in-frame sequences only and misses some clones. Where compared with another copy, unresolved V genes explain less than half of these, and the others have no known cause. V, J and clone size derive from that table, while D and trimming were established from the DNA sequence. For this sample there are about 84,000 clones; 80% to 90% appear just once. Of the sample, about an eighth falls within the top ten clones.

The paper as a whole reports these results and caveats: Epitopes outside the regions mutated in the B.1.351 and B.1.1.7 variants were reportedly recognized by nearly half of the unique spike-specific TCRs. Only a handful of AZD1222 recipients were SARS-CoV-2 seropositive at baseline, limiting conclusions about previously exposed vaccinees. CD4 TCRs associated with the vaccine covered the entire spike protein, and the dominant responses were in regions 160-218 and 743-854. The 56-69-year group was small, and its depth increase did not reach significance, likely because of low power. Participants were mostly white British, with more females than males. The authors suggested clonal diversity may have been underestimated. A significant rise in spike-specific TCR breadth and depth was observed after two AZD1222 doses relative to day 0 and relative to MenACWY recipients. Because no day 14 peak-response samples were available, repertoires were characterized only after the peak T cell response.

The time point tag for this specimen amounts to: about 28 days (+/-7) after the second vaccine dose. AZD1222 recipients given second doses at about 4 weeks or at about 12 weeks were pooled, since spike-specific TCR depth and breadth were not found to differ between the two schedules. Vaccinee samples came from UK trials COV001 and COV002, including a single-blind randomized controlled phase 2/3 trial of AZD1222 (ChAdOx1 nCoV-19) in healthy adults. For TCRbeta chain sequencing, PBMC samples from trial participants were taken at day 0 and at day 28 after the second dose. The receptor's source is an adult who received the AZD1222 COVID-19 vaccine. The chain is made from TRBV25-1 and TRBJ2-6; the D call could be TRBD1 or TRBD2, with each sharing 6 bases. Sequencing was performed on peripheral blood, taken 28 days after the second AZD1222 dose. The CDR3 is CASSFGGPRNVLTF. The nucleotides are TGTGCCAGCAGTTTTGGGGGGCCGAGAAACGTCCTGACTTTC.